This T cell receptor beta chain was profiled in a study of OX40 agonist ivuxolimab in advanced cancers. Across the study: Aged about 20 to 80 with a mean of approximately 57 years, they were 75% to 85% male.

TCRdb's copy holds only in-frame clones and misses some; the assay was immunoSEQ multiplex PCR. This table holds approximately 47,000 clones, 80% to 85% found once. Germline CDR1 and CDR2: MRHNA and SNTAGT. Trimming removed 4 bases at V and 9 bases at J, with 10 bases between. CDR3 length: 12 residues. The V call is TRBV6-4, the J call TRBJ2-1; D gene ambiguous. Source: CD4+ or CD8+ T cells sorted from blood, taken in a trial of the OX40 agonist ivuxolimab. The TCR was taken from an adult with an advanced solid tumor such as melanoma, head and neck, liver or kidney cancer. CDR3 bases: TGTGCCAGCAGTGCGCCTCGTGGTGAGCAGTTCTTC. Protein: CASSAPRGEQFF.